This TCR beta chain came from a study of T cells expressing NK-cell markers. Germline V gene lookup returns CDR1 MDHEN and CDR2 SYDVKM. The CDR3 covers 15 residues. Following a re-call of the 5' RACE reads, TCRdb has one entry per CDR3 protein and lacks DNA. The sample includes over 150,000 distinct CDR3 sequences. Sequencing was carried out using blood T cells: a sorted CD56 or NKG2C T cell subset, CD4+ or CD8+ T cells, or bulk PBMC T cells (not recorded which). This chain joins TRBV28 and TRBJ2-7. This receptor was identified in a man aged 18-75 years in good health. The CDR3 loop reads CATSGTTDPSYEQYF.